This entry describes one T cell receptor beta chain. Its antigen is unknown. Clones were read by immunoSEQ multiplex PCR, and TCRdb kept only the in-frame ones, dropping some. The sample carries tens of thousands of clones, over 75% recorded once. The sample belongs to a study of OX40 agonist ivuxolimab in advanced cancers. Study information: The dose-escalation cohort had hepatocellular carcinoma, melanoma, renal cell or head and neck cancer. Study-level points and caveats: Within 6 weeks, CD4+ and CD8+ blood T cells expanded clonally at 0.1 to 3.0 mg/kg.

V shed 4 bases and J 6 bases; nucleotides not matched to a gene: 2. This CDR3 spans 13 amino acids. Germline lookup yields CDR1 SQVTM and CDR2 ANQGSEA. The TCR was taken from an adult with an advanced solid tumor such as melanoma, head and neck, liver or kidney cancer. The starting material was CD4+ or CD8+ T cells sorted from blood, obtained in a trial of the OX40 agonist ivuxolimab. V gene TRBV29-1 combines with J gene TRBJ1-6, with 8 bases matching TRBD1. CDR3 nucleotides: TGCAGCGTTGGACAGGGGACTAATTCACCCCTCCACTTT. Protein product: CSVGQGTNSPLHF.